This T cell receptor beta chain originates from a study of CD8 T cells in Susac syndrome. Comment on this clonotype: Its antigen is unidentified.

RNA amounts of about 0.5 to 1 ug underwent reverse transcription with random hexamers. TCRdb re-derived calls from the immunoSEQ multiplex PCR reads in MiXCR, one entry per CDR3 protein. The table includes about 300,000 distinct CDR3 sequences, about 89% detected once. V lost 6 bases and J lost 3; bases outside the gene matches: 8. This CDR3 comprises 16 residues. Germline V gene data show CDR1 as SGHVS and CDR2 as FQNEAQ. Study-level points and caveats: The study conceded that relatively few individuals underwent its TCR sequencing and HLA analysis.

CD8+ and CD4+ T cells were negatively isolated; TEMRA cells were FACS-enriched. V and J are TRBV7-8 and TRBJ2-3; 11 bases map to TRBD2. Sequencing input: CD8+ T cells from PBMCs. The sequence was collected from a human donor with multiple sclerosis. The CDR3 loop reads CASSSRLAGITDTQYF. CDR3 in DNA: TGTGCCAGCAGTTCGCGACTAGCGGGGATTACAGATACGCAGTATTTT.